The source of this T cell receptor beta chain is a study of identical twins. Whole-study results and caveats: The study drew conclusions from cross-sectional statistical analysis, not from following the same donors.

Germline loops: CDR1 SGHAT, CDR2 FQNNGV. The CDR3 sequence is 13 residues long. V shed 4 bases and J 7 bases; nucleotides not matched to a gene: 5. Template switching supplied a universal primer site; unique molecular identifiers were carried on the cDNA. TCRdb reprocessed the 5' RACE reads with MiXCR, giving one entry per CDR3 protein. The sample shows around 550,000 distinct CDR3 sequences, around 15% of them seen only once. Remarks on this clonotype: The antigen remains unidentified.

These same data were also listed under a study on yellow fever vaccine responses in identical twins. From that second work: Each twin's T cell response to the vaccine was reported to look partly convergent and partly personalized.

The material sequenced was CD4+ T cells sorted from blood. The genes are TRBV11-2 and TRBJ2-7; TRBD1 matches at 9 bases. The TCR originated in a woman aged 18-30 years in good health. In nucleotides, the CDR3 is TGTGCCAGCAGCTCAGGGACAGGGCAAGAGCAGTACTTC. This sequence encodes CASSSGTGQEQYF.